This entry features one TCR beta chain sequence. What it binds is not known. Then a second PCR, running about 6 to 12 cycles, was carried out with a sample-barcoded 5' primer and a J-beta primer mix. Every cDNA molecule carried a tag from a template-switch adaptor bearing 12 random nucleotides. TCRdb itself ran the 5' RACE reads through MiXCR, one entry per CDR3 protein. The sample lists around 1.5 million distinct CDR3 sequences, almost 60% occurring once. The data originate from a study of blood T cells in healthy people across ages. General study results and limits: Correlation between TCR beta diversity and naive T cell percentage was strong. Significant beta diversity loss was already apparent by age around 36, declining roughly linearly.

V was clipped by 3 bases and J by 6 bases, with 13 bases between them. This CDR3 is built from 14 residues. Germline lookup yields CDR1 SGHNT and CDR2 YENEEA. This clonotype originated in a man in his late teens or twenties in good health. The sample comprised blood. The chain recombines TRBV11-3 with TRBJ2-3; D is perhaps TRBD1 (5 bases). The CDR3: CASSFGRASDTQYF. CDR3 DNA: TGTGCCAGCAGCTTCGGCAGGGCATCGGATACGCAGTATTTT.